This TCR beta chain derives from a study of response to subunit inactivated influenza vaccine. General study points: With each seasonal influenza vaccination, the authors suggested, few new T cells are recruited.

Concerning this clonotype itself: What it binds is not known.

The CDR3 contains 16 residues. The germline gives CDR1 SEHNR, CDR2 FQNEAQ (reference sequence). V was pared by 1 base and J by 0 bases, with 5 bases of the junction left unmatched. One entry per CDR3 protein, called by TCRdb with MiXCR from the RT-PCR reads. The sample shows 300,000 to 350,000 distinct CDR3 sequences, around a fifth of them seen only once. The sample here was PBMCs from blood, taken 21 months after vaccination. The receptor was isolated from a man aged 50 to 69 who received an inactivated influenza vaccine. This chain connects TRBV7-9 to TRBJ1-1; 7 bases fit TRBD1. In nucleotides, the CDR3 is TGTGCCAGCAGCTTAGGGGGACAGCTGATGAACACTGAAGCTTTCTTT. Translating gives CASSLGGQLMNTEAFF. Complete variable domain (other parts from reference TRBV7-9 and TRBJ1-1): DTGVSQNPRHKITKRGQNVTFRCDPISEHNRLYWYRQTLGQGPEFLTYFQNEAQLEKSRLLSDRFSAERPKGSFSTLEIQRTEQGDSAMYLCASSLGGQLMNTEAFFGQGTRLTVV.